The 9 T cell receptor beta chains in this list originate from one sample, sequenced in a study of chemoradiotherapy in HPV16-positive cancers. Some clones are missing from TCRdb's copy, which holds only in-frame ones; the method was immunoSEQ multiplex PCR. The sample yields about 140 clones, 75% to 90% seen once. Specimen: tumor tissue, collected from a patient who underwent chemoradiotherapy. These receptors originate from a human donor with HPV-associated anogenital cancer.

The chain couples TRBV4-2 to TRBJ2-5; TRBD2 matches at 12 bases. CDR1 and CDR2 (germline): LGHNA, YNFKEQ. The CDR3 totals 16 residues. The V gene end was trimmed by 3 bases and the J gene end by 5 bases; junction bases not matched to a gene: 7. The CDR3 coding sequence is TGTGCCAGCAGCCACCGACTAGCGGGGGCGGGGGAGACCCAGTACTTC. It encodes CASSHRLAGAGETQYF.

The chain uses TRBV6-4 and TRBJ2-3; 9 bases are a match to TRBD2. CDR3 size: 15 residues. Per germline, CDR1 MRHNA and CDR2 SNTAGT. After removal of 8 bases from V and 0 bases from J, the junction contained 6 bases not matched to a gene. The CDR3 loop is CASQPTSGSTDTQYF. CDR3 bases: TGTGCCAGCCAACCTACTAGCGGGAGCACAGATACGCAGTATTTT.

This clone has a handful of counts. This chain joins TRBV5-3 and TRBJ1-5; 8 bases line up with TRBD1. TRBV5-3 carries the ORF label, with uncertain function. This CDR3 region has 16 residues. With 0 bases clipped from V and 5 bases from J, the junction kept 7 bases outside the gene matches. CDR3 residues: CARSLVAGTGHQPQHF. The DNA for the CDR3 is TGTGCCAGAAGCTTGGTGGCGGGGACAGGACATCAGCCCCAGCATTTT.

In this sample, this clone turned up once. The gene calls are TRBV30 and TRBJ1-6; the match to TRBD1 covers 11 bases. The CDR3 has 14 amino acids. CDR1 is GTSNPN and CDR2 is SVGIG in the germline V gene (reference sequence). V dropped 2 bases and J dropped 9; count of bases not matched to a gene: 3. CDR3 loop: CAWSIGTGGSPLHF. The CDR3 DNA sequence: TGTGCCTGGAGTATCGGGACAGGGGGTTCACCCCTCCACTTT.

This chain joins TRBV27 and TRBJ2-7; D is unclear. Germline V gene sequence: CDR1 MNHEY, CDR2 SMNVEV (reference sequence). The CDR3 is 16 amino acids. Deletions cut 4 bases from V and 2 bases from J, with 18 bases between. The CDR3 DNA sequence: TGTGCCAGCAGTTATAGTTGGACCGGCCTCCCCTACGAGCAGTACTTC. Translated: CASSYSWTGLPYEQYF.

Only a few counts were recorded for this clone. The chain employs TRBV18 and TRBJ2-1, with TRBD1 matching 8 bases. CDR1 and CDR2 from the germline V gene are KGHSH and LQKENI. CDR3 length: 14 amino acids. V lost 3 bases to trimming and J lost 2 bases; unmatched junction nucleotides: 0. The CDR3 coding sequence is TGTGCCAGCTCACCGACAGGGGCCTACAATGAGCAGTTCTTC. Protein sequence: CASSPTGAYNEQFF.

This chain joins TRBV10-2 and TRBJ2-7; D perhaps matches TRBD1 (6 bases). V lost 6 bases and J lost 3, with 12 bases in between. This CDR3 is 13 amino acids long. Germline V gives CDR1 WSHSY, CDR2 SAAADI. The chain's CDR3 is CASRSGTNYEQYF. In nucleotides, the CDR3 is TGCGCCAGCAGGTCCGGGACAAACTACGAGCAGTACTTC.

The chain recombines TRBV28 with TRBJ1-5; D is undetermined. This CDR3 is built from 12 residues. Germline CDR1 MDHEN, CDR2 SYDVKM. The ends were cut back, 6 bases at V and 3 bases at J, with 6 bases in the middle. The CDR3 coding sequence is TGTGCCAGCAGGAGTCCCAATCAGCCCCAGCATTTT. Its protein is CASRSPNQPQHF.

The chain carries TRBV5-1 and TRBJ1-2; the D is unclear. The germline V and J ends were trimmed by 7 bases and 4 bases, with 20 bases remaining between them. In germline, CDR1 is SGHRS, CDR2 YFSETQ. The CDR3 covers 15 residues. The CDR3 loop reads CASFPTVRKTYGYTF. The DNA for the CDR3 is TGCGCCAGCTTTCCGACGGTTCGAAAGACCTATGGCTACACCTTC.